Listed here are 27 T cell receptor beta chains from one sample, sequenced in a study of T cells after yellow fever vaccination. A single record per CDR3 protein comes from TCRdb applying MiXCR to the 5' RACE reads. The sample carries hundreds of thousands of distinct CDR3 sequences, 8.7% recorded once. The material sequenced was PBMCs, taken on the day of the first yellow fever vaccination. Every receptor here comes from a man younger than 30 who received the YFV17D yellow fever vaccine.

The chain recombines TRBV7-9 with TRBJ2-5, with a tentative D call TRBD1 (6 bases). Between the trimmed V and J ends, which lost 4 bases and 5 bases, there was a span of 14 bases. The CDR3 has 14 amino acids. Germline V gene data show CDR1 as SEHNR and CDR2 as FQNEAQ (reference sequence). This CDR3 is CASSYGGVRETQYF. In DNA, the CDR3 is TGTGCCAGCAGCTATGGGGGCGTGAGGGAGACCCAGTACTTC.

The chain recombines TRBV12-3 or TRBV12-4 with TRBJ2-1; D unclear. V lost 6 bases to trimming and J lost 10 bases, with 10 bases between them. This CDR3 has 11 amino acids. CDR3 DNA: TGTGCCAGCAGCCCTATGAGGGAGCAGTTCTTC. Translation gives CASSPMREQFF.

There are a few counts of this clonotype. The rearrangement uses TRBV4-1 and TRBJ2-7, with D possibly TRBD2 on 6 matching bases. V was clipped by 0 bases and J by 7 bases, with 10 bases between them. Per the germline V gene, CDR1 is MGHRA and CDR2 is YSYEKL. The CDR3 runs to 13 residues. This CDR3 reads CASSQDSGGEQYF. CDR3 in DNA: TGCGCCAGCAGCCAAGATAGTGGGGGGGAGCAGTACTTC.

This clonotype showed up many times. The rearrangement uses TRBV4-1 and TRBJ2-3; TRBD2 aligns across 9 bases. Per the germline V gene, CDR1 is MGHRA and CDR2 is YSYEKL. With 1 base clipped from V and 8 bases from J, the junction kept 10 bases outside the gene matches. This CDR3 has 16 residues. The chain's CDR3 is CASSQAGLAGRGTQYF. The CDR3, as DNA: TGCGCCAGCAGCCAAGCGGGACTAGCCGGCCGGGGTACGCAGTATTTT.

A few counts support this clonotype. This chain links TRBV4-3 with TRBJ2-5, with TRBD2 matching over 7 bases. V dropped 0 bases and J dropped 5; count of bases not matched to a gene: 3. The CDR3 contains 14 residues. The V gene's germline CDR1 is LGHNA and CDR2 YSLEER. The CDR3 protein is CASSQDYGRETQYF. In DNA, the CDR3 is TGCGCCAGCAGCCAAGATTACGGGAGGGAGACCCAGTACTTC.

This clonotype was seen repeatedly, ten times or more. The chain has TRBV6-2 or TRBV6-3 and TRBJ1-3, with unresolved D. The CDR3 sequence is 14 residues long. V was shortened by 8 bases and J by 0 bases, with 11 bases between the two germline ends. From germline, CDR1 is MNHEY and CDR2 SVGEGT. The CDR3 region is CASGEDLSGNTIYF. The CDR3 nucleotides are TGTGCCAGCGGCGAAGACCTCTCTGGAAACACCATATATTTT.

The sample holds a few counts of this clonotype. The V call is TRBV7-2, the J call TRBJ2-5; 7 bases align to TRBD2. V lost 5 bases and J lost 3; bases outside the gene matches: 6. Germline V CDR1 and CDR2: SGHTA, FQGNSA. The CDR3 is 14 residues long. CDR3 coding DNA: TGTGCCAGCAGCCCATCGGCGGGGGAAGAGACCCAGTACTTC. It yields the protein CASSPSAGEETQYF.

V usage is TRBV6-5 and J usage is TRBJ2-6; D gene uncertain. This CDR3 region has 16 residues. V was cut by 2 bases and J by 0 bases, with 8 bases left in between. Germline V gene lookup returns CDR1 MNHEY and CDR2 SVGAGI. DNA of the CDR3: TGTGCCAGCAGTTACACCCCCGGCTCTGGGGCCAACGTCCTGACTTTC. Amino acids: CASSYTPGSGANVLTF.

CDR3 residues: CASSPQQGSTEAFF. In DNA form, the CDR3 reads TGTGCCAGCAGCCCACAACAGGGAAGCACTGAAGCTTTCTTT. The V and J genes are TRBV6-1 and TRBJ1-1, with D possibly matching TRBD1 (6 bases). CDR1 is MNHNS and CDR2 is SASEGT in the germline V gene. Trimming cost V 6 bases and J 4 bases, with 15 bases left between them. The CDR3 has 14 amino acids.

The J gene is TRBJ1-1, the V gene TRBV3-1, with D possibly matching TRBD1 (6 bases). CDR3 length equals 15 residues. CDR1 is LGHDT and CDR2 is YNNKEL in the germline V gene (reference sequence). V was clipped by 3 bases and J by 5 bases, with 16 bases between them. The CDR3 region is CASSHESTGKTEAFF. For the CDR3, the DNA is TGTGCCAGCAGCCACGAATCGACAGGAAAGACTGAAGCTTTCTTT.

This clonotype was detected only a few times. V usage is TRBV5-1 and J usage is TRBJ2-2; D not certain. Trimming took off 5 bases at V and 0 bases at J, with 5 bases between the two ends. Germline V CDR1 and CDR2: SGHRS, YFSETQ. The CDR3 contains 13 residues. CDR3 in amino acids: CASRSTNTGELFF. Written as DNA, the CDR3 is TGCGCCAGCAGGTCAACGAACACCGGGGAGCTGTTTTTT.

The genes are TRBV6-5 and TRBJ1-2; D call uncertain. V was shortened by 0 bases and J by 7 bases, with 15 bases between the two germline ends. The germline V gene has CDR1 MNHEY and CDR2 SVGAGI. This CDR3 comprises 15 residues. The CDR3 protein is CASSYSGTSSSGYTF. CDR3 coding DNA: TGTGCCAGCAGTTACTCAGGCACATCTTCGAGTGGCTACACCTTC.

V is TRBV6-5 and J is TRBJ1-3, with D uncertain. Germline V gene lookup returns CDR1 MNHEY and CDR2 SVGAGI. This CDR3 spans 15 amino acids. The V gene lost 0 bases and the J gene lost 0 bases, with 6 bases spanning the gap. CDR3 nucleotide sequence: TGTGCCAGCAGTTACTCCAAGATCTCTGGAAACACCATATATTTT. Residues: CASSYSKISGNTIYF.

The CDR3 bases are TGTGCCAGCAGCTTACTACCGGGACAGGGGGCGCATGGCTACACCTTC. Encoded protein: CASSLLPGQGAHGYTF. V usage is TRBV5-5 and J usage is TRBJ1-2, with TRBD1 identical over 12 bases. The V segment lost 2 bases and the J segment 6 bases; nucleotides outside the gene matches: 8. The CDR3 spans 16 residues. CDR1 and CDR2 from the germline V gene are SGHKS and YYEKEE (reference sequence).

This rearrangement joins TRBV4-1 to TRBJ1-6, with no clear D. The CDR3 length is 14 residues. Trimming stripped 1 base from V and 6 bases from J, with 7 bases between. Per germline, CDR1 MGHRA and CDR2 YSYEKL. CDR3 in DNA: TGCGCCAGCAGCCAAGCGGGCCTTAATTCACCCCTCCACTTT. It encodes CASSQAGLNSPLHF.

This clonotype appeared many times. The chain carries TRBV7-8 and TRBJ1-4, with a tentative D call TRBD1 (5 bases). Trimming stripped 8 bases from V and 5 bases from J, with 18 bases between. This CDR3 spans 15 amino acids. CDR1 is SGHVS and CDR2 is FQNEAQ in the germline V gene. CDR3 bases: TGTGCCAGCTCCCCTTTGACAGCCTTGAATGAAAAACTGTTTTTT. Amino acid sequence: CASSPLTALNEKLFF.

The chain couples TRBV18 to TRBJ1-1, with TRBD1 identical over 7 bases. Germline V CDR1 and CDR2: KGHSH, LQKENI. The length of the CDR3 is 16 residues. Trimming removed 1 base from V and 1 base from J; junction bases left unmatched: 6. The CDR3 here is CASSPLPTGKNTEAFF. In nucleotides, the CDR3 is TGTGCCAGCTCACCACTTCCGACAGGGAAGAACACTGAAGCTTTCTTT.

This clonotype has just a few counts. This sequence joins TRBV5-6 and TRBJ2-7; possible D gene TRBD2, 5 bases. The germline CDR1 and CDR2 sequences are SGHDT and YYEEEE. Trimming removed 0 bases from V and 6 bases from J, with 10 bases in between. This CDR3 spans 13 amino acids. CDR3 sequence: CASSLAPRGEQYF. CDR3 nucleotide sequence: TGTGCCAGCAGCTTGGCTCCACGGGGCGAGCAGTACTTC.

Only a few counts were recorded for this clonotype. The V call is TRBV7-8, the J call TRBJ2-4; a possible D gene is TRBD2 (5 bases). This CDR3 region has 17 residues. Germline V gene lookup returns CDR1 SGHVS and CDR2 FQNEAQ. V was cut by 5 bases and J by 4 bases, with 21 bases left in between. The CDR3 DNA follows: TGTGCCAGCAGCCCCCAGCCGGGATCCGGTGTTAAAAACATTCAGTACTTC. Translating it yields CASSPQPGSGVKNIQYF.

The genes are TRBV12-3 or TRBV12-4 and TRBJ1-2, with D hard to call. CDR3 size: 15 residues. V was cut by 7 bases and J by 3 bases, with 18 bases left in between. Written as DNA, the CDR3 is TGTGCCAGCACCTCCTTGTTGGGCTCGTACTATGGCTACACCTTC. Amino acid sequence: CASTSLLGSYYGYTF.

This clonotype was observed at least ten times. The gene calls are TRBV12-3 or TRBV12-4 and TRBJ1-6; D call uncertain. Deletions cut 5 bases from V and 8 bases from J, with 7 bases between. There are 12 residues in the CDR3. CDR3 DNA sequence: TGTGCCAGCAGTCCTCTATATTCACCCCTCCACTTT. It yields the protein CASSPLYSPLHF.

The rearrangement joins TRBV20-1 to TRBJ1-5, with 8 nucleotides matching TRBD1. CDR1 and CDR2 (germline): DFQATT, SNEGSKA (reference sequence). The CDR3 has 15 amino acids. J was trimmed by 6 bases and V by 3 bases; bases with no gene match: 10. DNA for the CDR3: TGCAGTGCTAGGGAAGGACAGGGAGAAAGTCAGCCCCAGCATTTT. Translating gives CSAREGQGESQPQHF.

The rearrangement uses TRBV7-3 and TRBJ2-2, with 7 bases identical to TRBD2. Germline V gene sequence: CDR1 SGHTA, CDR2 FQGTGA. The CDR3 loop spans 16 amino acids. With V trimmed by 5 bases and J by 6 bases, 12 bases remained unmatched. The CDR3 sequence is CASSRGTSREAGELFF. The CDR3 DNA sequence: TGTGCCAGCAGCCGCGGGACCTCCCGGGAGGCCGGGGAGCTGTTTTTT.

The CDR3 nucleotides read TGTGCCAGCCTCGGCGCCTCGAACACTGAAGCTTTCTTT. Its translation is CASLGASNTEAFF. The chain uses TRBV7-6 and TRBJ1-1; D call uncertain. V was trimmed by 8 bases and J by 1 base, leaving 11 bases between them. CDR1 is SGHVS, CDR2 FNYEAQ, per germline. The CDR3 spans 13 residues.

The CDR3 region has the DNA TGTGCCAGCAGCTTTGACTCGGCAGGGACTTTCTATGGCTACACCTTC. The encoded protein is CASSFDSAGTFYGYTF. This chain links TRBV7-9 with TRBJ1-2, with D possibly being TRBD1 (5 bases). CDR3 length: 16 residues. Trimming shortened V by 3 bases and J by 4 bases, and 18 bases separated the two germline ends. Looked up from germline, CDR1 is SEHNR and CDR2 is FQNEAQ (reference sequence). The variable domain in full, completed from reference TRBV7-9 and TRBJ1-2, reads DTGVSQNPRHKITKRGQNVTFRCDPISEHNRLYWYRQTLGQGPEFLTYFQNEAQLEKSRLLSDRFSAERPKGSFSTLEIQRTEQGDSAMYLCASSFDSAGTFYGYTFGSGTRLTVV.

This clonotype was seen repeatedly, ten times or more. CDR3 residues: CASSYPFPGQGTNTGELFF. The CDR3 DNA reads TGTGCCAGCAGCTACCCTTTTCCGGGACAGGGTACGAACACCGGGGAGCTGTTTTTT. The V gene is TRBV11-1, the J gene TRBJ2-2, with 9 positions matching TRBD1. The V gene's germline CDR1 is SGHAT and CDR2 FQDESV (reference sequence). CDR3 length: 19 amino acids. J gave up 0 bases and V 4 bases, and 12 bases lay outside the gene matches. The full variable domain, with the rest looked up from reference TRBV11-1 and TRBJ2-2, is EAEVAQSPRYKITEKSQAVAFWCDPISGHATLYWYRQILGQGPELLVQFQDESVVDDSQLPKDRFSAERLKGVDSTLKIQPAELGDSAMYLCASSYPFPGQGTNTGELFFGEGSRLTVL.

This clonotype was observed a few times. This chain joins TRBV6-2 or TRBV6-3 and TRBJ2-7; D call uncertain. Germline loops: CDR1 MNHEY, CDR2 SVGEGT. The CDR3 consists of 11 residues. V dropped 6 bases and J dropped 3 bases, with 6 bases sitting between them. The CDR3 sequence is CASRENYEQYV. CDR3 DNA sequence: TGTGCCAGCAGGGAAAACTACGAGCAGTACGTC.